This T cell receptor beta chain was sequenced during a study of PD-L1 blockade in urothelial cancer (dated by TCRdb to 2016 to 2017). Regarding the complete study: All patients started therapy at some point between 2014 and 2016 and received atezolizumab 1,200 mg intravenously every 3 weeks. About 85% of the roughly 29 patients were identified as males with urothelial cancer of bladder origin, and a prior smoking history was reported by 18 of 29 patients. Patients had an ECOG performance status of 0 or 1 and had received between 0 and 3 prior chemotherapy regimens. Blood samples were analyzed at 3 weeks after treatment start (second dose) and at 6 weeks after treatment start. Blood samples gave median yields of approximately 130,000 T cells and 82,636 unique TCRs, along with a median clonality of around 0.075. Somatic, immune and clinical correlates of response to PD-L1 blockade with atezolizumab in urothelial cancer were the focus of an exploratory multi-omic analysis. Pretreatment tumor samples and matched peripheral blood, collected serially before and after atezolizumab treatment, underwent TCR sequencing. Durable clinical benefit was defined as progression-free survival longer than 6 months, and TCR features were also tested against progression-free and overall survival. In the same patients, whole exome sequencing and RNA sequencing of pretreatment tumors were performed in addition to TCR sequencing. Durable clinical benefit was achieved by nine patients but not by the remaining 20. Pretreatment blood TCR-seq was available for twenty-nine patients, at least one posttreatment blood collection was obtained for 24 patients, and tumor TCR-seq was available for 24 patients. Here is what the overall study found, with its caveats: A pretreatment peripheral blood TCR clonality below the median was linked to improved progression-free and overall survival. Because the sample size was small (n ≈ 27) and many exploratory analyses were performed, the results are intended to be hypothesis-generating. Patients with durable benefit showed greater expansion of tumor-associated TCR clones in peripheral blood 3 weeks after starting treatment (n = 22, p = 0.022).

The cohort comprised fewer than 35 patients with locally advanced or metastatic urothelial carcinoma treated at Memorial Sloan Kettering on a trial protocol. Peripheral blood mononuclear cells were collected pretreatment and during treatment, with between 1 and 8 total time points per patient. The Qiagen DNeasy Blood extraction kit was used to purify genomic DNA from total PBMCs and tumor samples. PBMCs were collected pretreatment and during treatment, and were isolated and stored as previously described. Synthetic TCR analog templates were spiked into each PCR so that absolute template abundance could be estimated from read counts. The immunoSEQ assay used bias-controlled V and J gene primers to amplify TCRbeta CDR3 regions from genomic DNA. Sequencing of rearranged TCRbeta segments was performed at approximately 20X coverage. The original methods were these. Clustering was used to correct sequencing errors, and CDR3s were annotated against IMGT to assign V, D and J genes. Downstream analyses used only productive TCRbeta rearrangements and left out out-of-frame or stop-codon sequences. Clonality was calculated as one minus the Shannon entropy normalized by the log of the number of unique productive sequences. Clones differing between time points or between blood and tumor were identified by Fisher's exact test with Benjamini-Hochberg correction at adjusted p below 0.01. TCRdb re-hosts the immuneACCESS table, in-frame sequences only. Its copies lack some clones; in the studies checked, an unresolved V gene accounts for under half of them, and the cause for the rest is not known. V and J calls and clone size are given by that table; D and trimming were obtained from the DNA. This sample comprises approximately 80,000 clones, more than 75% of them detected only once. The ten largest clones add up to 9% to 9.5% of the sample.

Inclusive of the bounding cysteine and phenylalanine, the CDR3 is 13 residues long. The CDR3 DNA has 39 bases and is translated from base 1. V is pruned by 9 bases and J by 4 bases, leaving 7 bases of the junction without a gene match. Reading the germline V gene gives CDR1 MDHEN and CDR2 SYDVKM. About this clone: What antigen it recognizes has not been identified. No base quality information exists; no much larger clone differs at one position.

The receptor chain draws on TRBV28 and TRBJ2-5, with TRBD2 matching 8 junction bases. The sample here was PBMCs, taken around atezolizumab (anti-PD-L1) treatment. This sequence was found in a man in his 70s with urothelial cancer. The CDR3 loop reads CASFGGGRETQYF. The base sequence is TGTGCCAGTTTCGGGGGGGGTCGAGAGACCCAGTACTTC.